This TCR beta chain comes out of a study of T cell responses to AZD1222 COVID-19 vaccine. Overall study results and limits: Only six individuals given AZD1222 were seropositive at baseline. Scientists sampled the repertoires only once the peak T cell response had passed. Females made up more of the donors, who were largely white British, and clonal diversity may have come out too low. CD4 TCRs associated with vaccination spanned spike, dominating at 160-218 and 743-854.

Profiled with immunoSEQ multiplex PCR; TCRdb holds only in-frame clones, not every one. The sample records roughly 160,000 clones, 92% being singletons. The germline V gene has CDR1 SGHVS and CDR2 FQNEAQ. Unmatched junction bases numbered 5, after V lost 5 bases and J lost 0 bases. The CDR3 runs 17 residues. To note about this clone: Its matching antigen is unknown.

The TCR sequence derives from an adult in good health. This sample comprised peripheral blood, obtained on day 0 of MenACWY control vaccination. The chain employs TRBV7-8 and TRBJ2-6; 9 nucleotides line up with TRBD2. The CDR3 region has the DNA TGTGCCAGCAGCCAACTAGCGGGTAGCTCTGGGGCCAACGTCCTGACTTTC. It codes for CASSQLAGSSGANVLTF. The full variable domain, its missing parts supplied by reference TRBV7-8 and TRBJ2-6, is GAGVSQSPRYKVAKRGQDVALRCDPISGHVSLFWYQQALGQGPEFLTYFQNEAQLDKSGLPSDRFFAERPEGSVSTLKIQRTQQEDSAVYLCASSQLAGSSGANVLTFGAGSRLTVL.